The TCR beta chain described here comes from a study of response to subunit inactivated influenza vaccine (dated by TCRdb to between 2017 and 2018). A note on the overall study: Deep quantitative profiling of the T cell receptor repertoire was used in the study to follow responses to a trivalent subunit inactivated influenza vaccine.

On this clonotype itself: Its antigen has not been determined. Base-call qualities are not available, and no considerably larger clone is one nucleotide away.

What the work shows at the level of the full study, not this receptor alone: According to the authors, only a limited number of new T cells may be recruited by each seasonal influenza vaccination.

Library method: RT-PCR. Data came from an Illumina HiSeq 2500. TCRdb itself trimmed the public reads at Q25 with fastp, ran MiXCR and retained productive beta chains. Identical CDR3 protein sequences are pooled into one entry, listed with their most common genes and DNA. The sample records a few hundred thousand distinct CDR3 sequences, approximately 7.3% of which are singletons. About an eighth of the sample belongs to the ten largest clones. From its cysteine to its phenylalanine, the CDR3 spans 13 amino acids. Just CDR3 DNA is preserved here, 39 bases in frame from base 1. A distance of 13 bases separates the germline ends of V and J, which lose 10 bases and 1 base respectively. CDR1 is given as SNHLY and CDR2 as FYNNEI, both from the germline V gene.

Here the chain combines TRBV2 and TRBJ1-1; possibly the D gene is TRBD1, per 6 matching bases. The source material was PBMCs from blood, sampled about 24 months after vaccination. This sequence originates from a man aged 50-75 years who received an inactivated influenza vaccine. Donor details come from another sample of the same person, matched by shared clones. The nucleotides are TGTGCCACCACTTCGGGACAGAACACTGAAGCTTTCTTT. This gives the protein CATTSGQNTEAFF.